Detailed here is one TCR beta chain. Per the germline V gene, CDR1 is MGHRA and CDR2 is YSYEKL. The CDR3 is made up of 15 amino acids. Trimming pared 1 base from V and 4 bases from J, leaving 11 bases between. Here immunoSEQ multiplex PCR was the method, and the copy in TCRdb shows in-frame clones only, minus some. Of 200,000 to 300,000 clones in the sample, around 80% were seen once. This entry is derived from a study of blood T cell repertoires in COVID-19. The rearrangement links TRBV4-1 to TRBJ1-3, with D unresolved. Sequencing input: peripheral blood. This clonotype originated in a man in his 60s with acute or convalescent COVID-19. CDR3 in DNA: TGCGCCAGCAGCCAAGGAGGCGGGTTCGGAAACACCATATATTTT. Amino acid sequence: CASSQGGGFGNTIYF.